This T cell receptor beta chain emerged from a study of T-cell reconstitution after alpha-beta-depleted transplantation in children (dated by TCRdb to the mid-2010s). About the investigation overall: The study quantitatively tracked T-cell immune reconstitution after TCRalphabeta/CD19-depleted allogeneic hematopoietic cell transplantation in children using TCR repertoire profiling. What the authors observed across the whole study: Over the following months the frequencies of hyperexpanded clones went down, and after one year T-cell counts and TCRbeta diversity were mostly credited to newly produced T cells. In some patients, the high TCRbeta diversity seen at day 60 was put down to recipient T cells and intrathymic progenitors that had survived conditioning. About two months after transplant, the apparently early recovery of alphabetaT-cell counts reportedly depended on just several hundred clones that had expanded rapidly and came from non-depleted graft cells.

Unmatched junction bases come to 9, with V trimmed by 1 base and J by 5 bases. From the cysteine through the phenylalanine, the CDR3 covers 16 amino acids. Just the 48-base CDR3 DNA is kept, in frame starting at base 1. The germline V gene supplies CDR1 MGHRA and CDR2 YSYEKL. The treatment or condition label, read with the paper, signifies: allogeneic hematopoietic cell transplantation with graft depleted of TCRalphabeta T cells and CD19 B cells. The children who served as transplant recipients had been given grafts of TCRalphabeta/CD19-depleted allogeneic hematopoietic cells. This clonotype was picked up many times. There is no known antigen for this receptor. Per-nucleotide qualities are absent, and no much larger clonotype sits a single base away. Library construction relied on PCR. Sequencer: Illumina HiSeq 2500. To normalize quantification of the TCRbeta repertoire, the TCR libraries were built with molecular barcoding that relied on unique molecular identifiers. The public reads were reprocessed in TCRdb via fastp at Q25 and MiXCR, keeping in-frame beta chains. Records with the same CDR3 protein are collapsed into one entry carrying the most frequent genes and DNA. For this sample there are about 120,000 distinct CDR3 sequences; about 21% appear just once. The ten largest make up about 10% of the sample.

The V and J segments used are TRBV4-1 and TRBJ2-3, with 7 bases matching TRBD2. Source: PBMCs, mostly from graft donor cells, taken 180 days after TCRalphabeta/CD19-depleted stem cell transplant. The clonotype was recovered from a male patient between 2 and 15 years old who had a stem cell transplant for chronic granulomatous disease, so the T cells may come from the graft donor. The nucleotide sequence is given as TGCGCCAGCAGCCAAGGCCGAAGGACTAGTCTAGATACGCAGTATTTT. The encoded protein is CASSQGRRTSLDTQYF.